This T cell receptor beta chain was recorded in a study of CD8 T cells in Susac syndrome (dated by TCRdb to about 2019). In the study overall: The study used repertoire sequencing to test whether antigen drove CD8+ T cell activation and differentiation in Susac syndrome. The clonality of the CD8+ T cell repertoire was compared across approximately 12 healthy donors, some 14 Susac syndrome patients and under 19 multiple sclerosis patients. The research as a whole found: The study acknowledged that relatively few individuals were included in the TCR sequencing and HLA analysis.

High-throughput TCR beta sequencing profiled peripheral blood CD8+ and CD4+ T cells from healthy donors, Susac syndrome patients and multiple sclerosis patients. Treatment-naive patients with stable or active relapsing-remitting disease fulfilling revised McDonald criteria were used as multiple sclerosis controls. Bulk CD8+ and CD4+ T cells were purified magnetically by negative isolation, whereas CD8+ TEMRA cells were enriched by FACS. Blood was collected in EDTA tubes and processed within 24 hours, with PBMCs isolated through density gradient centrifugation. PBMCs intended for TCR sequencing were cryopreserved in liquid nitrogen and thawed later in a water bath at 37 degrees C. Purity of sorted or isolated CD4+, CD8+ and CD8+ TEMRA cells was at least 90%. Measured from the cysteine to the phenylalanine, the CDR3 is 14 residues long. Of the read, only the CDR3 DNA is kept; its 42 bases are in frame from base 1. The CDR1 and CDR2 encoded by the germline V gene are MGHDK and SYGVNS. Trimming takes 6 bases from V and 0 bases from J, and the germline ends sit 9 bases apart.

RNA was extracted with the RNeasy kit and 0.5 to 1 ug was reverse transcribed using random hexamers. The immunoSEQ multiplex PCR assay, which covers 54 Vbeta and 13 Jbeta segments, was used to amplify TCR beta CDR3 regions. Bias from PCR amplification was corrected by using a synthetic template baseline for primer optimization and for computational correction. The study's processing was this. Reads were annotated to V, D and J genes per IMGT and analyzed with immunoSEQ Analyzer, keeping only productive sequences. Clonality was computed as one minus Shannon entropy normalized by log2 of the number of productive unique sequences. Public and private clones were assessed among the 100 most prevalent clones of each patient and control. Susac-specific clones were defined as absent from healthy and MS cohorts, around 1,000 published viral clones and other ImmuneACCESS disease sequences. TCRdb reprocessing: public reads trimmed at Q25 with fastp, clones called with MiXCR, in-frame beta chains kept. One record per CDR3 amino acid sequence lists the most common genes and DNA. The V and J calls follow TCRdb's processing rather than the paper's. This sample gives some 70,000 distinct CDR3 sequences in total; 90% to 95% of them show up just once. 0.5% to 0.7% of the sample comes from the top ten.

With respect to this clonotype: Its target antigen remains unknown. No base quality information exists; no much larger clone differs at one position.

The V and J segments used are TRBV25-1 and TRBJ1-3, with TRBD1 perhaps the D gene, on 5 matching bases. Sample: CD8+ T cells from PBMCs. The sequence came from a human donor with multiple sclerosis. CDR3 sequence: CASREGSSGNTIYF. The DNA sequence is given as TGTGCCAGCAGGGAGGGGAGCTCTGGAAACACCATATATTTT.